The 6 T cell receptor beta chains reported below all come from one sample, sequenced in a study of blood T cell repertoires in COVID-19 (dated by TCRdb to the early 2020s). The library was obtained by the immunoSEQ multiplex PCR assay. TCRdb re-hosts the immuneACCESS table, in-frame sequences only. Its copies lack some clones; in the studies checked, an unresolved V gene accounts for under half of them, and the cause for the rest is not known. The sample table lists around 380,000 clones, 87% of them with a count of one. The top ten hold 1% to 1.5% of the sample. Material: PBMCs or T cells enriched from blood (not recorded which). The receptors were gathered from a man aged 25-40 years who had recovered from COVID-19.

The V and J genes are TRBV24-1 and TRBJ1-5, with D maybe TRBD1 (5 bases). Germline V gene sequence: CDR1 KGHDR, CDR2 SFDVKD. V was shortened by 6 bases and J by 0 bases, with 8 bases between the two germline ends. The CDR3 consists of 14 residues. In nucleotides, the CDR3 is TGTGCCACCAGTCCCAGGGATAGCAATCAGCCCCAGCATTTT. It encodes CATSPRDSNQPQHF.

The chain links TRBV30 to TRBJ2-7; a weak D match, TRBD1 (5 bases). Germline V gene sequence: CDR1 GTSNPN, CDR2 SVGIG (reference sequence). The length of the CDR3 is 17 residues. Deletions cut 3 bases from V and 0 bases from J, with 21 bases between. CDR3 DNA sequence: TGTGCCTGGAGGGACCCTGGACAAGTAGTGAGCTCCTACGAGCAGTACTTC. Its translation: CAWRDPGQVVSSYEQYF. Complete variable domain (other parts from reference TRBV30 and TRBJ2-7): SQTIHQWPATLVQPVGSPLSLECTVEGTSNPNLYWYRQAAGRGLQLLFYSVGIGQISSEVPQNLSASRPQDRQFILSSKKLLLSDSGFYLCAWRDPGQVVSSYEQYFGPGTRLTVT.

J is TRBJ1-2 and V is TRBV5-6, with D hard to call. The length of the CDR3 is 13 residues. V was cut by 2 bases and J by 7 bases, with 12 bases left in between. Per germline, CDR1 SGHDT and CDR2 YYEEEE. In DNA form, the CDR3 reads TGTGCCAGCAGCTTCTTGCCAAGCGGTGGCTACACCTTC. The encoded protein is CASSFLPSGGYTF.

The rearrangement joins TRBV6-1 to TRBJ1-2; D remains unclear. V was pared by 2 bases and J by 8 bases, with 9 bases between. The length of the CDR3 is 12 residues. Germline V gene lookup returns CDR1 MNHNS and CDR2 SASEGT. CDR3 DNA sequence: TGTGCCAGCAGTGAACGAGCGGGCGGCTACACCTTC. Amino acid sequence: CASSERAGGYTF.

This clone was seen repeatedly, ten times or more. The same CDR3 can be traced to other DNA sequences in this sample. The chain has TRBV18 and TRBJ1-2; D is unclear. The CDR3 length is 15 residues. V lost 1 base to trimming and J lost 5 bases, with 14 bases between them. CDR1 is KGHSH, CDR2 LQKENI, per germline. CDR3 loop: CASSPRRESPYGYTF. The CDR3 DNA follows: TGTGCCAGCTCACCACGGAGGGAAAGCCCGTATGGCTACACCTTC.

This clone was recorded only once. The V and J genes are TRBV10-2 and TRBJ1-2; no reliable D call. Trimming left V 7 bases short and J 9 bases short, with 18 bases between. Germline V gene data show CDR1 as WSHSY and CDR2 as SAAADI. The CDR3 is 13 amino acids. The CDR3 sequence is CASTSEPRLRYTF. Written as DNA, the CDR3 is TGCGCCAGCACCTCCGAGCCTCGTCTGCGCTACACCTTC.